Here is one T cell receptor beta chain with its context. Its cognate antigen is unknown. This specimen comes from a study of cytomegalovirus exposure and HLA in healthy donors. Study results and limitations: Later analysis suggested most CMV-associated TCR beta chains were HLA-restricted. Later on, an analysis tied 15,000 to 20,000 TCR beta sequences to HLA alleles at 0.05 false discovery rate.

Primers included in the PCR were 60 Vbeta and 13 Jbeta primers. Profiling relied on immunoSEQ multiplex PCR, and the TCRdb table lists in-frame clones only, not all of them. The data show roughly 170,000 clones, 80% seen once. This CDR3 is built from 13 residues. The ends lost 6 bases at V and 7 bases at J; junction bases unmatched: 3. CDR1 is MNHNY and CDR2 is SVGAGI in the germline V gene (reference sequence). The TCR was taken from a young man in good health and CMV-seronegative. The specimen sequenced was PBMCs. The J gene is TRBJ1-2, the V gene TRBV6-6, with TRBD1 identical over 12 bases. The CDR3 coding sequence is TGTGCCAGCAGACCGGGACAGGGGGCTGGCTACACCTTC. This encodes CASRPGQGAGYTF.